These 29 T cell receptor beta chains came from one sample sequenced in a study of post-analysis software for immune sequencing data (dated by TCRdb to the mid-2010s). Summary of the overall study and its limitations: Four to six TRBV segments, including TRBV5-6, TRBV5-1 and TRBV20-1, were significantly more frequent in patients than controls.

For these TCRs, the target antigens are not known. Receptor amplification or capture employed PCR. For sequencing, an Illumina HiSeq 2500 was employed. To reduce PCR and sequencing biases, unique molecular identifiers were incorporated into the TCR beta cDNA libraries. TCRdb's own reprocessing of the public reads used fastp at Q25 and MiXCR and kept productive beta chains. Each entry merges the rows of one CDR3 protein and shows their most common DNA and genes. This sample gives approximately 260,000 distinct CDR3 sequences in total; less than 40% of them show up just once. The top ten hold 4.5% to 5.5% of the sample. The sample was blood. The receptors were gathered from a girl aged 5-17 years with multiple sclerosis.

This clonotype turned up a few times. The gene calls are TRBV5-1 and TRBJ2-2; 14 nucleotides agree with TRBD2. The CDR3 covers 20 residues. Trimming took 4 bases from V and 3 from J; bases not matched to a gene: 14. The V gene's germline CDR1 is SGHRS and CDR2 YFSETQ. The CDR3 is CASSRRNRLAGGQYTGELFF. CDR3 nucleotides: TGCGCCAGCAGCCGAAGAAATCGACTAGCGGGGGGGCAATACACCGGGGAGCTGTTTTTT.

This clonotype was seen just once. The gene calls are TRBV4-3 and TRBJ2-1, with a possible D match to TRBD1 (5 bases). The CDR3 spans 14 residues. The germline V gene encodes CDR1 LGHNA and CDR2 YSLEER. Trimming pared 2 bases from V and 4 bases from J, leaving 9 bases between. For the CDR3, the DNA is TGCGCCAGCAGCCAACAGACAGCTTACAATGAGCAGTTCTTC. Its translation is CASSQQTAYNEQFF.

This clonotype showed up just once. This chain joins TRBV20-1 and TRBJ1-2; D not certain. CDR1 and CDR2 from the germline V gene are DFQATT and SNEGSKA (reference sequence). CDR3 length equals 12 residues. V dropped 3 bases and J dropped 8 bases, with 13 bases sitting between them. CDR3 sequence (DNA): TGCAGTGCTAGCGAGGACGGGTCCGGCTACACCTTC. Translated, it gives CSASEDGSGYTF.

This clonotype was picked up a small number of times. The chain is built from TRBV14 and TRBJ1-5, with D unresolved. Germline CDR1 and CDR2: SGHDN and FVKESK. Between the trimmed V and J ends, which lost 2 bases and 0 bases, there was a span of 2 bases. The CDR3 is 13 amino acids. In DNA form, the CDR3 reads TGTGCCAGCAGCCAATATAGCAATCAGCCCCAGCATTTT. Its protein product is CASSQYSNQPQHF.

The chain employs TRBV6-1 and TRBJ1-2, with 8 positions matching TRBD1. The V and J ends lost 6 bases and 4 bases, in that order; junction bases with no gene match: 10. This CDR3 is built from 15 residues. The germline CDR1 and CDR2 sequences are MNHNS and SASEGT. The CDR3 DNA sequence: TGTGCCAGCAGCCCTCGACAGGGGCCTGGCTATGGCTACACCTTC. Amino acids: CASSPRQGPGYGYTF.

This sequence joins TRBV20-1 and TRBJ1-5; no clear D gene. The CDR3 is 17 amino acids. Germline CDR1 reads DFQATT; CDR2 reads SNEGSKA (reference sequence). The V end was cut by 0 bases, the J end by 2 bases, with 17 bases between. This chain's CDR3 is CSARDLGSGDGNQPQHF. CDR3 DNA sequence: TGCAGTGCTAGAGATCTCGGGTCGGGTGACGGCAATCAGCCCCAGCATTTT.

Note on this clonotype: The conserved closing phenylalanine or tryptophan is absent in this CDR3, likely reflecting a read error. CDR3 loop: CASSQVPSGRANEQFC. CDR3 sequence (DNA): TGTGCCAGCAGCCAAGTCCCTAGCGGGAGGGCGAATGAGCAGTTCTGC. The chain recombines TRBV3-1 with TRBJ2-1; 12 bases are shared with TRBD2. The CDR3 is 16 amino acids. V trimming: 1 base; J trimming: 7 bases; junction bases outside the gene matches: 5. In germline, CDR1 is LGHDT, CDR2 YNNKEL (reference sequence).

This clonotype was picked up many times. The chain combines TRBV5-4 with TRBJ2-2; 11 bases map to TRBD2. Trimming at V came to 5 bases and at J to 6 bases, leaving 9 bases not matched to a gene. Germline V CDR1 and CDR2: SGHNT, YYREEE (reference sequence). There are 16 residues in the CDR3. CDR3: CASRAETSGGAGELFF. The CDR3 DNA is TGTGCCAGCAGAGCTGAAACTAGCGGGGGTGCCGGGGAGCTGTTTTTT.

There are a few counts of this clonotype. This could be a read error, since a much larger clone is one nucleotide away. In DNA, the CDR3 is TGTGCCAGCGGTTTACCGGGGGGCTATGGCTACACCTTC. It translates to CASGLPGGYGYTF. The rearrangement links TRBV12-3 or TRBV12-4 to TRBJ1-2, with D possibly TRBD1 on 5 matching bases. There are 13 residues in the CDR3.

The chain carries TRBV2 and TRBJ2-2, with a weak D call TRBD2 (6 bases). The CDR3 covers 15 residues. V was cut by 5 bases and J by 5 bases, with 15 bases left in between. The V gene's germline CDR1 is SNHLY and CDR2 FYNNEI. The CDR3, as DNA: TGTGCCAGCAGTTCGACTAGGAGTGGTACCGGGGAGCTGTTTTTT. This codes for CASSSTRSGTGELFF. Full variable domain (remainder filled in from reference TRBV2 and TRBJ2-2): EPEVTQTPSHQVTQMGQEVILRCVPISNHLYFYWYRQILGQKVEFLVSFYNNEISEKSEIFDDQFSVERPDGSNFTLKIRSTKLEDSAMYFCASSSTRSGTGELFFGEGSRLTVL.

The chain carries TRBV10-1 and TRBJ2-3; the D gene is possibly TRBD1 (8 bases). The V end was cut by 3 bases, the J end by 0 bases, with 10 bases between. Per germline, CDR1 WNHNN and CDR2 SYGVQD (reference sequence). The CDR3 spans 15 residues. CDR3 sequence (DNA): TGCGCCAGCAGTGAACAGGGGGGGAGCACAGATACGCAGTATTTT. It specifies CASSEQGGSTDTQYF.

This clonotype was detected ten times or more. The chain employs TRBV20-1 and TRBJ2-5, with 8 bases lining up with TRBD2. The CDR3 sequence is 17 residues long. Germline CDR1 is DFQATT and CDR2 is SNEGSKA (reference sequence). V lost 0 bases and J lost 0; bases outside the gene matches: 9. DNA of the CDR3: TGCAGTGCTAGAGATCCGGGTAGCGGGGCGAACCAAGAGACCCAGTACTTC. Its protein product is CSARDPGSGANQETQYF.

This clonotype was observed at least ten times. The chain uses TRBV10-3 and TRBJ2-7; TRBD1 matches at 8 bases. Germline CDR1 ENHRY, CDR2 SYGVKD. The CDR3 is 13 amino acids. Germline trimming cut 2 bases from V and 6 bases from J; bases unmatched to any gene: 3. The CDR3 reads CAISEATGGEQYF. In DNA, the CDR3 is TGTGCCATCAGTGAGGCTACAGGGGGCGAGCAGTACTTC.

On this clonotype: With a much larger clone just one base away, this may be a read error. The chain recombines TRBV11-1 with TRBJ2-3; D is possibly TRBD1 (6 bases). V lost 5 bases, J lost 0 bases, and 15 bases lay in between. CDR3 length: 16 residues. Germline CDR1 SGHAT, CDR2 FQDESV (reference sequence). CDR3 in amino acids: CASSRRTVVSTDTQYF. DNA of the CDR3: TGTGCCAGCAGCCGTCGGACAGTGGTTAGCACAGATACGCAGTATTTT.

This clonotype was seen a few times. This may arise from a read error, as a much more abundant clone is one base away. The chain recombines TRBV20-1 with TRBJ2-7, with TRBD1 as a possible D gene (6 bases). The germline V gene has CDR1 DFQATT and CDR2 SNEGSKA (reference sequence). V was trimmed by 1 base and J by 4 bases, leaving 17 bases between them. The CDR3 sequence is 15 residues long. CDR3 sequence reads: CSARGVTGQPYEQYF. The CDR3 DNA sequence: TGCAGTGCTAGAGGCGTAACCGGACAGCCTTACGAGCAGTACTTC.

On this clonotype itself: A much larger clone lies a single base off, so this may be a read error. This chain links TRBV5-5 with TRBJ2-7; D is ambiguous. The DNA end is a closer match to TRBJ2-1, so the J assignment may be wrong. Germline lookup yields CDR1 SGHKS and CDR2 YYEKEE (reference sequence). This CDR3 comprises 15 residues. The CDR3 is CASSLAASSSYEQFF. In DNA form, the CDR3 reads TGTGCCAGCAGCTTGGCGGCCTCCAGCTCCTACGAGCAGTTCTTC.

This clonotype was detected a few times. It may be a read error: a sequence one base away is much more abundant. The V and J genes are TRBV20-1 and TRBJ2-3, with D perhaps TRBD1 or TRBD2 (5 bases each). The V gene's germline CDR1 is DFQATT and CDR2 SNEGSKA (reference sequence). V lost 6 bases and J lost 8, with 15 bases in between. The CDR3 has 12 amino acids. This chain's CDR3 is CSAYRDGGTQYF. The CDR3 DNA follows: TGCAGTGCGTACCGGGACGGAGGTACGCAGTATTTT.

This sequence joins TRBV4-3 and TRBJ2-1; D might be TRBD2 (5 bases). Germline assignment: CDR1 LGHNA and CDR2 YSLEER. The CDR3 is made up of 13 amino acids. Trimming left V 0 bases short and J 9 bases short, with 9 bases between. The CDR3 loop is CASSQELAAEQFF. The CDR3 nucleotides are TGCGCCAGCAGCCAAGAGCTAGCTGCTGAGCAGTTCTTC.

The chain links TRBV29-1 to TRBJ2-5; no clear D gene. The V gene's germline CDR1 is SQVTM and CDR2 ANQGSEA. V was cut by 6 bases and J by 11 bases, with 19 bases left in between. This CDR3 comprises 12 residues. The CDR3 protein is CSVLLTRPPQYF. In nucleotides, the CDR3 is TGCAGCGTGTTATTAACCCGCCCCCCGCAGTACTTC. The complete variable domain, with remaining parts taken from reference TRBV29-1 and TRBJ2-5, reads SAVISQKPSRDICQRGTSLTIQCQVDSQVTMMFWYRQQPGQSLTLIATANQGSEATYESGFVIDKFPISRPNLTFSTLTVSNMSPEDSSIYLCSVLLTRPPQYFGPGTRLLVL.

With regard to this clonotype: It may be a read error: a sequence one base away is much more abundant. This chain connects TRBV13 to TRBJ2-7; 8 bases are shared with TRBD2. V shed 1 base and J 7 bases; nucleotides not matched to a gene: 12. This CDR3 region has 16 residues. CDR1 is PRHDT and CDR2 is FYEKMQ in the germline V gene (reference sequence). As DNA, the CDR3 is TGTGCCAGCAGCTTAGATCCAGCGGGAGTTTCGGGTGAGCAGTACTTC. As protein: CASSLDPAGVSGEQYF.

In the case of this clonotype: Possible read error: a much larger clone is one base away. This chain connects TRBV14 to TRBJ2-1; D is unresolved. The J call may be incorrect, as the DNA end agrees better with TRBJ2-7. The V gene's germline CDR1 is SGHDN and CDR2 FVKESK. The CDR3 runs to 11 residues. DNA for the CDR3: TGTGCCAGCAGCCTCTATGATGAGCAGTACTTC. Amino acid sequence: CASSLYDEQYF.

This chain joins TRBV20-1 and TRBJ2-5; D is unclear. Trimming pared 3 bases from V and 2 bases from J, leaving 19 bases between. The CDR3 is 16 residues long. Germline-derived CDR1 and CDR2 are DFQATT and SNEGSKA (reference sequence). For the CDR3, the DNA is TGCAGTGCTAGGGATGTGCCCGCCATGGGACAAGAGACCCAGTACTTC. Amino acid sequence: CSARDVPAMGQETQYF.

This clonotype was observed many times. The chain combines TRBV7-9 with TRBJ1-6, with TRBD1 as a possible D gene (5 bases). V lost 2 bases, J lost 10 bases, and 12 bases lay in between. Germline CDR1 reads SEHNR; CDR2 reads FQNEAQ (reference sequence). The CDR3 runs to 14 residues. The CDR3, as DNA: TGTGCCAGCAGCTTACGCCAGGGAAGCTCACCCCTCCACTTT. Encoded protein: CASSLRQGSSPLHF.

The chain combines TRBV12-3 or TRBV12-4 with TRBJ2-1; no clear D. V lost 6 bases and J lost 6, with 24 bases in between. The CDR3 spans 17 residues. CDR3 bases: TGTGCCAGCAGCCCCTGGTCCGGGTCGTCAATGGGCAATGAGCAGTTCTTC. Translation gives CASSPWSGSSMGNEQFF.

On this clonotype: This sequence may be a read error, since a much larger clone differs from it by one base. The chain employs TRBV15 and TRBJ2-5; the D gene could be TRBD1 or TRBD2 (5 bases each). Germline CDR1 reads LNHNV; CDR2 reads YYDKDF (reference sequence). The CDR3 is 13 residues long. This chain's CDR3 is CATSRGDQVTQYF. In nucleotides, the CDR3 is TGTGCCACCAGCAGAGGGGACCAAGTGACCCAGTACTTC.

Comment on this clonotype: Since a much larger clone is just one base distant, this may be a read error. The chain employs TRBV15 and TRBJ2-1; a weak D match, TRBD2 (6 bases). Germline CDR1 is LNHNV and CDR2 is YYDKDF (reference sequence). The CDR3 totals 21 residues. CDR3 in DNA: TGTGCCACCAGCAGAGATCTGACCTCGGGGCTAGTAGCGGTCTCCTACAATGGGCAGTTCTTC. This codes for CATSRDLTSGLVAVSYNGQFF. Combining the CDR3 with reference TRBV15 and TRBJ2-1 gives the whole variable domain DAMVIQNPRYQVTQFGKPVTLSCSQTLNHNVMYWYQQKSSQAPKLLFHYYDKDFNNEADTPDNFQSRRPNTSFCFLDIRSPGLGDTAMYLCATSRDLTSGLVAVSYNGQFFGPGTRLTVL.

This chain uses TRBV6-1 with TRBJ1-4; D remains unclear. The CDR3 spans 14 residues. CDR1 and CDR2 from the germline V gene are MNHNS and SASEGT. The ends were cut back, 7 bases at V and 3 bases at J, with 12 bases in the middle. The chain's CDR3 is CASKASAANEKLFF. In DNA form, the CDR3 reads TGTGCCAGCAAGGCGTCTGCCGCTAATGAAAAACTGTTTTTT.

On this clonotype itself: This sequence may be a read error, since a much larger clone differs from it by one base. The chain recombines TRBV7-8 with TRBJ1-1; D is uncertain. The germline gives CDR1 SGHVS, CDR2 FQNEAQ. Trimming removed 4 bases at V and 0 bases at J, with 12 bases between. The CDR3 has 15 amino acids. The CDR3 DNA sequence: TGTGCCAGCAGCTGCACAGCCAATATGAACACTGAAGCTTTCTTT. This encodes CASSCTANMNTEAFF.

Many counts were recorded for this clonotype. CDR3 coding DNA: TGTGCCAGCAGCGCCCCCGGGGCTAATGAGCAGTTCTTC. This translates into CASSAPGANEQFF. This chain connects TRBV9 to TRBJ2-1, with D possibly being TRBD1 or TRBD2 (5 bases each). This CDR3 is 13 amino acids long. V dropped 3 bases and J dropped 7 bases, with 11 bases sitting between them. Germline V gene lookup returns CDR1 SGDLS and CDR2 YYNGEE.